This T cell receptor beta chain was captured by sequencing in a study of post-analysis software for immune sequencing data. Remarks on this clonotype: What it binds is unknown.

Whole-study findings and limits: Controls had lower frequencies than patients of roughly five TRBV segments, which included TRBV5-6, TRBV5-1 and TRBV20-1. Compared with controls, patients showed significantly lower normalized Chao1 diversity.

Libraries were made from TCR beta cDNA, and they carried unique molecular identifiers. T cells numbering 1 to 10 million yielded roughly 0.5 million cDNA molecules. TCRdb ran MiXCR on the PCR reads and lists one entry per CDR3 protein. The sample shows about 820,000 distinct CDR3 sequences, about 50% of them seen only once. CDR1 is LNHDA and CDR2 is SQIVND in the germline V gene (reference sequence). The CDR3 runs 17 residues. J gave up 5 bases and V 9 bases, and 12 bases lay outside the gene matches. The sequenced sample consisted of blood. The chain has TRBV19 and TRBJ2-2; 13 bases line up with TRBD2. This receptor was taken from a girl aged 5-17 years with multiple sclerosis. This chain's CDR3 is CASMMRLAGGPTGELFF. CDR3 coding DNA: TGTGCCAGCATGATGAGACTAGCGGGAGGACCTACCGGGGAGCTGTTTTTT.